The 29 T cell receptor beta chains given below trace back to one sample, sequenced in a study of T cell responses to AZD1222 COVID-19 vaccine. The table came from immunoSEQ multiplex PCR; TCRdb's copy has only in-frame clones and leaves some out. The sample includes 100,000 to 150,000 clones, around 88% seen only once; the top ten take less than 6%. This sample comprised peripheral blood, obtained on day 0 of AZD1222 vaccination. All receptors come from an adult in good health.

CDR3 protein: CASSLTDRVTEAFF. CDR3 bases: TGTGCCAGCAGCTTGACCGACAGAGTCACTGAAGCTTTCTTT. The V call is TRBV5-6, the J call TRBJ1-1; D is possibly TRBD1 (5 bases). Trimming pared 1 base from V and 4 bases from J, leaving 11 bases between. Germline CDR1 SGHDT, CDR2 YYEEEE. The CDR3 length is 14 residues.

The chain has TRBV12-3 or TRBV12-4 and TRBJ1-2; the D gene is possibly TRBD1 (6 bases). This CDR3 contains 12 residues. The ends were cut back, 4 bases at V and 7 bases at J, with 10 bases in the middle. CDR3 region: CASSYRVTGYTF. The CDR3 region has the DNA TGTGCCAGCAGTTACAGGGTAACTGGCTACACCTTC.

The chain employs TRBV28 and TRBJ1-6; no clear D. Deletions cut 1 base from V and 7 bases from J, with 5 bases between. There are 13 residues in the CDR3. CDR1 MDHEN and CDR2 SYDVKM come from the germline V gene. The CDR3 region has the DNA TGTGCCAGCAGTTTATTCGGGAATTCACCCCTCCACTTT. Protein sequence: CASSLFGNSPLHF.

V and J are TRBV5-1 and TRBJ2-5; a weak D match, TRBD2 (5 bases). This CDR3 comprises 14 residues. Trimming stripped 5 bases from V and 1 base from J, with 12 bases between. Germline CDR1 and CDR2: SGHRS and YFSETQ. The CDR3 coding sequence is TGCGCCAGCAGGAAGCCGGGGTCCCAAGAGACCCAGTACTTC. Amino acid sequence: CASRKPGSQETQYF.

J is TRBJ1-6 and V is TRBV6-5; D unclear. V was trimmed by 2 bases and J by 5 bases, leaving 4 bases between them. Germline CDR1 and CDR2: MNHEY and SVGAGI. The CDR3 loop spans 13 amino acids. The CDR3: CASSYINNSPLHF. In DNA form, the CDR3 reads TGTGCCAGCAGTTACATTAATAATTCACCCCTCCACTTT.

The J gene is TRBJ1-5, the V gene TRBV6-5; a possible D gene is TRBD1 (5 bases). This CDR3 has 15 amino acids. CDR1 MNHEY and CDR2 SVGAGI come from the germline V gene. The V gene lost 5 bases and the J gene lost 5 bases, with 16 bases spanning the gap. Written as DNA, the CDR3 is TGTGCCAGCAGTCCAACCCGGGACTGGTATCAGCCCCAGCATTTT. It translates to CASSPTRDWYQPQHF.

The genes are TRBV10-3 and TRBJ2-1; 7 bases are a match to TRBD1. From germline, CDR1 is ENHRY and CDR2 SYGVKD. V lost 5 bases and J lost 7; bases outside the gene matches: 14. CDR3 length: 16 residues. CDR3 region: CAISTAGTAMGNEQFF. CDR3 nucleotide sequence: TGTGCCATCAGTACCGCCGGGACAGCAATGGGGAATGAGCAGTTCTTC.

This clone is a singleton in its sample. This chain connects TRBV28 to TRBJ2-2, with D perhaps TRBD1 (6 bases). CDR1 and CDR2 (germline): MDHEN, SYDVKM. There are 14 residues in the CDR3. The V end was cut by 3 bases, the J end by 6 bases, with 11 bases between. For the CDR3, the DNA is TGTGCCAGCAGTTTTCCAGGGGTGGCCGGGGAGCTGTTTTTT. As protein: CASSFPGVAGELFF.

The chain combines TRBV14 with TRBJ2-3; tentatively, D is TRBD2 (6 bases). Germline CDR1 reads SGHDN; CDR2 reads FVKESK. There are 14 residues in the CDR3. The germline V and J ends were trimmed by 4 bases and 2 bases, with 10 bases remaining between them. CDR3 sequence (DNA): TGTGCCAGCAGCCTGGGGGACTTCACAGATACGCAGTATTTT. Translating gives CASSLGDFTDTQYF. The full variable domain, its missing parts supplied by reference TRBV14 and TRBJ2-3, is EAGVTQFPSHSVIEKGQTVTLRCDPISGHDNLYWYRRVMGKEIKFLLHFVKESKQDESGMPNNRFLAERTGGTYSTLKVQPAELEDSGVYFCASSLGDFTDTQYFGPGTRLTVL.

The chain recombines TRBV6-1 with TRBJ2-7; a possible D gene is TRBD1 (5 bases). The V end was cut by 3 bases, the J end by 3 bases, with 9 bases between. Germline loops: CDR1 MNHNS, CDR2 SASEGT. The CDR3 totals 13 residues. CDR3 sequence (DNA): TGTGCCAGCAGTGACAGGGTTGACTACGAGCAGTACTTC. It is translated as CASSDRVDYEQYF.

The CDR3 DNA sequence: TGTGCCAGCAGCCAACGGGGCGCCTATGGCTACACCTTC. It specifies CASSQRGAYGYTF. V is TRBV3-1 (or the pseudogene TRBV3-2) and J is TRBJ1-2; D might be TRBD1 (5 bases). Germline V gives CDR1 LGHDT, CDR2 YNNKEL (reference sequence). The germline V and J ends were trimmed by 2 bases and 4 bases, with 8 bases remaining between them. This CDR3 has 13 amino acids.

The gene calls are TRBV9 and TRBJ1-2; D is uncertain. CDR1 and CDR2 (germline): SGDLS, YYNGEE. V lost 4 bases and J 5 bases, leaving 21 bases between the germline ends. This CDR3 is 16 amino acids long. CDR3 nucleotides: TGTGCCAGCAGCCCCTCTTGGGAGATTGGTCAATATGGCTACACCTTC. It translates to CASSPSWEIGQYGYTF.

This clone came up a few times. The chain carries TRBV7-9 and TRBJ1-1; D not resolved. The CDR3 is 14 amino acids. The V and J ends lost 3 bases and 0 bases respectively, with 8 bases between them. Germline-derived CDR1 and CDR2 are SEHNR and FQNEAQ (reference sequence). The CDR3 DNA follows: TGTGCCAGCAGCTTTGACGTATTGAACACTGAAGCTTTCTTT. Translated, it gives CASSFDVLNTEAFF. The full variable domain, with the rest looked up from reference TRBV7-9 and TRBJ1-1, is DTGVSQNPRHKITKRGQNVTFRCDPISEHNRLYWYRQTLGQGPEFLTYFQNEAQLEKSRLLSDRFSAERPKGSFSTLEIQRTEQGDSAMYLCASSFDVLNTEAFFGQGTRLTVV.

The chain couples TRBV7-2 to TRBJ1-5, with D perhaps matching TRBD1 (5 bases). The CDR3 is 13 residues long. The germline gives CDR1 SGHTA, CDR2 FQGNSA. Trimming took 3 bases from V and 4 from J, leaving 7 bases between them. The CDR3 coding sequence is TGTGCCAGCAGCTTCAGACAGAATCAGCCCCAGCATTTT. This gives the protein CASSFRQNQPQHF.

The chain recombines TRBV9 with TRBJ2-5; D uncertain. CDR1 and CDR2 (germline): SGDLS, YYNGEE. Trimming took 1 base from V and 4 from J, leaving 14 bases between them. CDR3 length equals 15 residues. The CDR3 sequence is CASSVSSTRGETQYF. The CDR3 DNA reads TGTGCCAGCAGCGTAAGTTCGACGCGCGGAGAGACCCAGTACTTC. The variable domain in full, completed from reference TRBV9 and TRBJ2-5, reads DSGVTQTPKHLITATGQRVTLRCSPRSGDLSVYWYQQSLDQGLQFLIQYYNGEERAKGNILERFSAQQFPDLHSELNLSSLELGDSALYFCASSVSSTRGETQYFGPGTRLLVL.

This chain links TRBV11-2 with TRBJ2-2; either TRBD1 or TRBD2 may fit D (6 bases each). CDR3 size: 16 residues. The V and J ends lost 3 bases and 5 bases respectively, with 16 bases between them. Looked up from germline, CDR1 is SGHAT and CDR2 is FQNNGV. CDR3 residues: CASSLGKGGRTGELFF. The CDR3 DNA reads TGTGCCAGCAGCTTGGGGAAGGGGGGACGGACCGGGGAGCTGTTTTTT.

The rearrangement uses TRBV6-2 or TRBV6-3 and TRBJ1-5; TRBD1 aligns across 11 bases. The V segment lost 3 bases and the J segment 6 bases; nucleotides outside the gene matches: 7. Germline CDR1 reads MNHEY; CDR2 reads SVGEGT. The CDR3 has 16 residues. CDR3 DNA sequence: TGTGCCAGCAGTTATCGGGGACAGGGGGTTGTTCAGCCCCAGCATTTT. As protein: CASSYRGQGVVQPQHF.

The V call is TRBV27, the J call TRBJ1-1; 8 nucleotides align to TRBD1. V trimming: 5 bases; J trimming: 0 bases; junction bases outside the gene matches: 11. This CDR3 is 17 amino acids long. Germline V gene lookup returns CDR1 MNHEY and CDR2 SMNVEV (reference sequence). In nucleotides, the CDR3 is TGTGCCAGCAGTCCCGGACAGGGAAGGTCCATGAACACTGAAGCTTTCTTT. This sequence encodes CASSPGQGRSMNTEAFF.

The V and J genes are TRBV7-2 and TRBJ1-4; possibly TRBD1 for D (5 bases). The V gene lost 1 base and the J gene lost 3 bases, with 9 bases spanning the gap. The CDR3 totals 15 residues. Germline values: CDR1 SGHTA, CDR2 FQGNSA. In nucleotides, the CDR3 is TGTGCCAGCAGCTTAGGGGACGGGGCTAATGAAAAACTGTTTTTT. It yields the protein CASSLGDGANEKLFF. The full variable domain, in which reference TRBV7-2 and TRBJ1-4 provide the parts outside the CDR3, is GAGVSQSPSNKVTEKGKDVELRCDPISGHTALYWYRQSLGQGLEFLIYFQGNSAPDKSGLPSDRFSAERTGGSVSTLTIQRTQQEDSAVYLCASSLGDGANEKLFFGSGTQLSVL.

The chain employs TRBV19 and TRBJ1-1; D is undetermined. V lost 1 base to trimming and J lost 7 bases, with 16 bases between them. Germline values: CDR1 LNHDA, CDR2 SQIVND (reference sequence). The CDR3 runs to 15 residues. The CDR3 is CASSIVGRVKGEAFF. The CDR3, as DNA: TGTGCCAGTAGTATAGTCGGCCGGGTCAAGGGTGAAGCTTTCTTT.

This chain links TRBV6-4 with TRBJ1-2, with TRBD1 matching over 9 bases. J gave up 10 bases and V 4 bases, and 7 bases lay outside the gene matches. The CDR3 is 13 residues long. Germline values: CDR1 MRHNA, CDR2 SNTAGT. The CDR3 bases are TGTGCCAGCAGTGCCACAGGGGGCTCGGACTACACCTTC. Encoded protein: CASSATGGSDYTF.

Here the CDR3 reads CASSTRTGTGSLEQYF. For the CDR3, the DNA is TGTGCCAGTAGTACCCGAACCGGGACAGGGTCTCTCGAGCAGTACTTC. V and J are TRBV19 and TRBJ2-7; 9 bases match TRBD1. The germline V gene encodes CDR1 LNHDA and CDR2 SQIVND (reference sequence). V trimming: 4 bases; J trimming: 6 bases; junction bases outside the gene matches: 13. The CDR3 has 16 amino acids.

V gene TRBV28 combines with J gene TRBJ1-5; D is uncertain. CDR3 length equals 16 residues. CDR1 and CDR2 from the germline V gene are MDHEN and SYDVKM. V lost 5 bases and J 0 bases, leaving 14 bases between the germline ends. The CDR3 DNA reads TGTGCCAGCAGTCCGCGACTGGGGATTAGCAATCAGCCCCAGCATTTT. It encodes CASSPRLGISNQPQHF.

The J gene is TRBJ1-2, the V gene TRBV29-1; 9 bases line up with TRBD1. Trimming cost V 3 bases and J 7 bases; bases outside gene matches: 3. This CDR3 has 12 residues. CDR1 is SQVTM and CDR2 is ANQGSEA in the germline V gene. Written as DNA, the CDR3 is TGCAGCGTTGAGGGACAGGGCGGTGGCTACACCTTC. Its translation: CSVEGQGGGYTF. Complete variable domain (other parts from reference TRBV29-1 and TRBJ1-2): SAVISQKPSRDICQRGTSLTIQCQVDSQVTMMFWYRQQPGQSLTLIATANQGSEATYESGFVIDKFPISRPNLTFSTLTVSNMSPEDSSIYLCSVEGQGGGYTFGSGTRLTVV.

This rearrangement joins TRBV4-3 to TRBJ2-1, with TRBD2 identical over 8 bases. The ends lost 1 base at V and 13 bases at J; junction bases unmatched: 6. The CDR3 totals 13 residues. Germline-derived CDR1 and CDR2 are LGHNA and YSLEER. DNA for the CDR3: TGCGCCAGCAGCCAAGCAGGTGGACTAGCTCAGTTCTTC. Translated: CASSQAGGLAQFF.

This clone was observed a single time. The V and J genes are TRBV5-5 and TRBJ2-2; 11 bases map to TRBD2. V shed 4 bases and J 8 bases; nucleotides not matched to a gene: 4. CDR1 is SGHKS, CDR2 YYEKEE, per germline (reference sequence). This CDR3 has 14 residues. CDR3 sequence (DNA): TGTGCCAGCAGCCCTAGCGGGGGGCTGGGGGAGCTGTTTTTT. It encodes CASSPSGGLGELFF. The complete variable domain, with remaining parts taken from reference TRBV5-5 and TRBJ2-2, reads DAGVTQSPTHLIKTRGQQVTLRCSPISGHKSVSWYQQVLGQGPQFIFQYYEKEERGRGNFPDRFSARQFPNYSSELNVNALLLGDSALYLCASSPSGGLGELFFGEGSRLTVL.

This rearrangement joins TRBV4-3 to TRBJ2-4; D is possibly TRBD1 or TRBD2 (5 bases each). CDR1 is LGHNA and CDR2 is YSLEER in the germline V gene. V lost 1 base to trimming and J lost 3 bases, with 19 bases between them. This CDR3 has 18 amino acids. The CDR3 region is CASSQVPVGVADKNIQYF. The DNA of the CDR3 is TGCGCCAGCAGCCAAGTCCCGGTGGGGGTTGCTGACAAAAACATTCAGTACTTC.

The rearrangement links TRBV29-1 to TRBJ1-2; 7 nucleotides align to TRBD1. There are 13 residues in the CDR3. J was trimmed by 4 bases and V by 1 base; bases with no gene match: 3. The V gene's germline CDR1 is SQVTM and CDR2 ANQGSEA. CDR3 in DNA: TGCAGCGTTGAAGGGGGGACAGTCTATGGCTACACCTTC. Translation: CSVEGGTVYGYTF.

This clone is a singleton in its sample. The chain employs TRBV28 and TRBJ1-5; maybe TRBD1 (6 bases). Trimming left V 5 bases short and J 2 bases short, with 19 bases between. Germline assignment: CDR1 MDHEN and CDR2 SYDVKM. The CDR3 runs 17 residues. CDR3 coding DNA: TGTGCCAGCAGTGGCGGCGCTCGGTCAGGGGGCAATCAGCCCCAGCATTTT. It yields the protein CASSGGARSGGNQPQHF.